A single sample is the source of the 25 T cell receptor beta chains below, sequenced in a study of T cell responses to AZD1222 COVID-19 vaccine. The assay was immunoSEQ multiplex PCR, and TCRdb's table has in-frame clones only and misses some. Here the sample spans around 110,000 clones, under 95% being singletons. Sequencing was performed on peripheral blood, taken 28 days after the second AZD1222 dose. The receptors were gathered from an adult who received the AZD1222 COVID-19 vaccine.

The genes are TRBV11-2 and TRBJ2-7, with TRBD2 as a possible D gene (5 bases). Germline assignment: CDR1 SGHAT and CDR2 FQNNGV. This CDR3 has 13 residues. With 3 bases removed from V and 7 bases from J, the gap between germline ends came to 13 bases. The chain's CDR3 is CASSFDYLEEQYF. The DNA of the CDR3 is TGTGCCAGCAGCTTCGACTACCTAGAGGAGCAGTACTTC.

The chain recombines TRBV7-2 with TRBJ1-5; no clear D gene. CDR1 SGHTA and CDR2 FQGNSA come from the germline V gene. The CDR3 loop spans 13 amino acids. V was cut by 7 bases and J by 6 bases, with 13 bases left in between. The CDR3 region is CASTLDIAQPQHF. Written as DNA, the CDR3 is TGTGCCAGCACTCTAGACATTGCTCAGCCCCAGCATTTT.

The chain employs TRBV13 and TRBJ2-1; TRBD2 aligns across 10 bases. After removal of 5 bases from V and 1 base from J, the junction contained 17 bases not matched to a gene. This CDR3 spans 20 amino acids. In germline, CDR1 is PRHDT, CDR2 FYEKMQ (reference sequence). CDR3 region: CASSLQLGTSDPFSYNEQFF. The CDR3, as DNA: TGTGCCAGCAGCCTTCAATTGGGGACTAGCGACCCCTTTTCCTACAATGAGCAGTTCTTC.

The sample holds a few counts of this clone. This chain links TRBV7-2 with TRBJ1-6; no definite D call. This CDR3 contains 15 residues. Germline V gives CDR1 SGHTA, CDR2 FQGNSA. Deletions cut 1 base from V and 4 bases from J, with 8 bases between. The CDR3 is CASSLVDGYNSPLHF. In DNA, the CDR3 is TGTGCCAGCAGCTTAGTTGACGGGTATAATTCACCCCTCCACTTT.

The chain couples TRBV11-2 to TRBJ2-7; 14 bases are shared with TRBD2. CDR3 length equals 17 residues. V lost 1 base to trimming and J lost 2 bases; unmatched junction nucleotides: 4. The V gene's germline CDR1 is SGHAT and CDR2 FQNNGV. CDR3 sequence: CASSLAGTSGGAYEQYF. CDR3 bases: TGTGCCAGCAGCTTAGCCGGGACTAGCGGGGGAGCCTACGAGCAGTACTTC.

The chain's CDR3 is CASSYSKQGDTEAFF. CDR3 nucleotides: TGTGCCAGCAGTTACTCGAAACAGGGGGACACTGAAGCTTTCTTT. V and J are TRBV6-2 or TRBV6-3 and TRBJ1-1, with 8 nucleotides matching TRBD1. Germline-derived CDR1 and CDR2 are MNHEY and SVGEGT. V dropped 0 bases and J dropped 3; count of bases not matched to a gene: 3. This CDR3 contains 15 residues.

This clone has a single count. The gene calls are TRBV7-2 and TRBJ2-4; a possible D gene is TRBD2 (5 bases). The germline CDR1 and CDR2 sequences are SGHTA and FQGNSA. The CDR3 runs to 16 residues. The V end lost 5 bases, the J end lost 1 base, and 15 bases lay between the germline ends. The CDR3 region has the DNA TGTGCCAGCAGCCCCTCTAGCCGATCGGCCAAAAACATTCAGTACTTC. Its protein product is CASSPSSRSAKNIQYF.

The CDR3 DNA reads TGTGCCACCACCAGCGATCCATACCTTACGGACACCATATATTTT. Translating gives CATTSDPYLTDTIYF. This chain links TRBV6-5 with TRBJ1-3; D is unresolved. CDR1 is MNHEY and CDR2 is SVGAGI in the germline V gene. Trimming stripped 10 bases from V and 8 bases from J, with 24 bases between. The CDR3 is 15 residues long.

This clone was observed a few times. The chain employs TRBV6-5 and TRBJ1-1; D gene ambiguous. The V gene's germline CDR1 is MNHEY and CDR2 SVGAGI. Trimming took 7 bases from V and 1 from J, leaving 10 bases between them. This CDR3 has 13 amino acids. The CDR3: CASNRAENTEAFF. Here the CDR3 DNA reads TGTGCCAGCAATCGGGCAGAGAACACTGAAGCTTTCTTT.

The rearrangement links TRBV2 to TRBJ2-1, with D possibly being TRBD2 (6 bases). This CDR3 is built from 13 residues. Germline-derived CDR1 and CDR2 are SNHLY and FYNNEI. Trimming removed 8 bases from V and 1 base from J, with 9 bases in between. The CDR3 bases are TGTGCCAGCCCGGGAGTATCCTACAATGAGCAGTTCTTC. Translation gives CASPGVSYNEQFF.

The genes are TRBV5-4 and TRBJ1-4; no reliable D call. CDR1 SGHNT and CDR2 YYREEE come from the germline V gene (reference sequence). Trimming stripped 1 base from V and 4 bases from J, with 8 bases between. The CDR3 extends over 14 amino acids. As DNA, the CDR3 is TGTGCCAGCAGCTTGTGGTCCGATAATGAAAAACTGTTTTTT. Protein product: CASSLWSDNEKLFF.

The chain is built from TRBV27 and TRBJ1-5; D not certain. CDR3 size: 15 residues. With 0 bases removed from V and 0 bases from J, the gap between germline ends came to 6 bases. Per the germline V gene, CDR1 is MNHEY and CDR2 is SMNVEV (reference sequence). CDR3 DNA: TGTGCCAGCAGTTTATCCTGGCATAGCAATCAGCCCCAGCATTTT. Translating it yields CASSLSWHSNQPQHF.

The chain couples TRBV11-3 to TRBJ2-6; tentatively, D is TRBD1 or TRBD2 (6 bases each). This CDR3 is 18 amino acids long. The V end lost 1 base, the J end lost 2 bases, and 15 bases lay between the germline ends. CDR1 is SGHNT, CDR2 YENEEA, per germline. CDR3 sequence (DNA): TGTGCCAGCAGCTTAGGAGGGGGGAAAGGAGCTGGGGCCAACGTCCTGACTTTC. It yields the protein CASSLGGGKGAGANVLTF.

The gene calls are TRBV28 and TRBJ1-6, with 8 nucleotides matching TRBD1. The CDR3 extends over 14 amino acids. Trimming at V came to 7 bases and at J to 7 bases, leaving 6 bases not matched to a gene. Germline V lookup: CDR1 MDHEN, CDR2 SYDVKM. CDR3 nucleotide sequence: TGTGCCAGCACCCGGACAGGGAGCAATTCACCCCTCCACTTT. Protein: CASTRTGSNSPLHF.

The rearrangement joins TRBV20-1 to TRBJ1-2; D is uncertain. Trimming stripped 6 bases from V and 3 bases from J, with 5 bases between. Germline-derived CDR1 and CDR2 are DFQATT and SNEGSKA (reference sequence). The CDR3 totals 10 residues. The CDR3 region has the DNA TGCAGTGCGGTAGACTATGGCTACACCTTC. This translates into CSAVDYGYTF.

This clone was detected only once. V usage is TRBV5-4 and J usage is TRBJ2-7, with 10 bases lining up with TRBD2. This CDR3 contains 14 residues. V lost 5 bases to trimming and J lost 1 base; unmatched junction nucleotides: 3. CDR1 SGHNT and CDR2 YYREEE come from the germline V gene (reference sequence). Written as DNA, the CDR3 is TGTGCCAGCAGTCCGGGACTAGCGTCCTACGAGCAGTACTTC. This encodes CASSPGLASYEQYF.

The chain employs TRBV28 and TRBJ2-1, with D possibly matching TRBD2 (5 bases). V dropped 2 bases and J dropped 4 bases, with 21 bases sitting between them. Per the germline V gene, CDR1 is MDHEN and CDR2 is SYDVKM. The CDR3 covers 18 residues. This CDR3 is CASSLERPLSIPYNEQFF. Written as DNA, the CDR3 is TGTGCCAGCAGTTTAGAGCGGCCGCTATCAATTCCTTACAATGAGCAGTTCTTC.

V is TRBV2 and J is TRBJ2-2, with 8 bases matching TRBD1. The germline gives CDR1 SNHLY, CDR2 FYNNEI. The CDR3 length is 15 residues. V was clipped by 9 bases and J by 0 bases; unmatched bases: 6. The CDR3 reads CARETGDSNTGELFF. CDR3 DNA sequence: TGTGCCAGGGAGACAGGGGACTCGAACACCGGGGAGCTGTTTTTT.

This clone came up a few times. J is TRBJ2-2 and V is TRBV29-1; tentatively, D is TRBD1 (5 bases). Trimming removed 1 base from V and 0 bases from J, with 9 bases in between. The CDR3 consists of 15 residues. Germline V gene data show CDR1 as SQVTM and CDR2 as ANQGSEA. CDR3 nucleotides: TGCAGCGTTGAAGGACAGCCCTCGAACACCGGGGAGCTGTTTTTT. It encodes CSVEGQPSNTGELFF.

The CDR3 protein is CASSNTGGPQETQYF. CDR3 nucleotide sequence: TGTGCCAGTAGTAACACGGGAGGGCCTCAAGAGACCCAGTACTTC. This chain joins TRBV19 and TRBJ2-5, with 8 bases identical to TRBD2. CDR1 and CDR2 from the germline V gene are LNHDA and SQIVND (reference sequence). This CDR3 comprises 15 residues. V dropped 4 bases and J dropped 2; count of bases not matched to a gene: 6.

With regard to this clone: At the DNA level, this CDR3 is encoded by other sequences in the same sample as well. V usage is TRBV20-1 and J usage is TRBJ1-2; D unresolved. Germline CDR1 DFQATT, CDR2 SNEGSKA (reference sequence). CDR3 length equals 11 residues. The V end was cut by 6 bases, the J end by 5 bases, with 10 bases between. The CDR3 sequence: CSAPETYGYTF. CDR3 DNA: TGCAGTGCCCCGGAGACGTATGGCTACACCTTC.

This chain joins TRBV19 and TRBJ1-2; D is perhaps TRBD1 (5 bases). CDR1 LNHDA and CDR2 SQIVND come from the germline V gene (reference sequence). V dropped 3 bases and J dropped 3 bases, with 14 bases sitting between them. This CDR3 spans 15 amino acids. The chain's CDR3 is CASSMGSGPHYGYTF. The CDR3 nucleotides are TGTGCCAGTAGTATGGGGTCAGGGCCCCACTATGGCTACACCTTC.

The chain carries TRBV19 and TRBJ1-5; 7 positions match TRBD1. The length of the CDR3 is 14 residues. V gave up 0 bases and J gave up 5 bases; unmatched junction bases: 1. CDR1 is LNHDA and CDR2 is SQIVND in the germline V gene (reference sequence). CDR3 sequence: CASSIDRGYQPQHF. The CDR3 region has the DNA TGTGCCAGTAGTATAGACAGGGGGTATCAGCCCCAGCATTTT.

CDR3 amino acids: CASSLVAGSYNEQFF. CDR3 in DNA: TGCGCCAGCAGCTTGGTAGCGGGGTCCTACAATGAGCAGTTCTTC. V gene TRBV5-1 combines with J gene TRBJ2-1, with 8 positions matching TRBD2. This CDR3 contains 15 residues. Germline values: CDR1 SGHRS, CDR2 YFSETQ. V lost 0 bases to trimming and J lost 1 base; unmatched junction nucleotides: 0.

This chain uses TRBV19 with TRBJ2-3; 10 nucleotides agree with TRBD2. This CDR3 is built from 15 residues. Germline V lookup: CDR1 LNHDA, CDR2 SQIVND (reference sequence). V lost 2 bases to trimming and J lost 3 bases; unmatched junction nucleotides: 2. The CDR3 protein is CASSIFSGRTDTQYF. CDR3 DNA sequence: TGTGCCAGTAGTATATTTAGCGGGAGGACAGATACGCAGTATTTT.